These T cell receptor beta chains were read from a single sample in a study of blood T cells in healthy people across ages. MiXCR, run by TCRdb on the 5' RACE reads, gives a single entry per CDR3 protein. This sample has around 1.5 million distinct CDR3 sequences, with about 35% found just once. Source material: blood. The source is a woman aged 25 to 39 in good health. Both conserved end residues are part of each CDR3. The D gene is left open where the match is weak. The size entry is marked missing in some rows and otherwise reads once, few, many or a size class.

clone_size d_call j_call v_call cdr3_aa cdr3_nt
- TRBD1 TRBJ1-1 TRBV20-1 CSASGRQGKNTEAFF TGCAGTGCTAGTGGGAGACAGGGTAAGAACACTGAAGCTTTCTTT
- TRBD2 TRBJ2-3 TRBV28 CASSLVQAGLTDTQYF TGTGCCAGCAGCCTCGTCCAAGCGGGGCTCACAGATACGCAGTATTTT
- - TRBJ1-1 TRBV2 CASSSHLGNSEAFF TGTGCCAGCAGTAGCCACCTGGGAAATTCTGAAGCTTTCTTT
- - TRBJ2-1 TRBV29-1 CSAGAASSFEQFF TGCAGCGCCGGGGCGGCCTCATCGTTTGAGCAGTTCTTC
- - TRBJ2-1 TRBV6-1 CASSELLFQFF TGTGCCAGCAGTGAATTACTGTTTCAGTTCTTC
many - TRBJ2-7 TRBV6-1 CASSPQGWNEQYF TGTGCCAGCAGTCCACAGGGTTGGAACGAGCAGTACTTC
many - TRBJ2-7 TRBV15 CATSDGTYEQYF TGTGCCACCAGCGACGGAACCTACGAGCAGTACTTC
- - TRBJ2-5 TRBV15 CATSPRTGTKETQYF TGTGCCACCAGCCCAAGGACAGGGACTAAAGAGACCCAGTACTTC
few - TRBJ2-7 TRBV13 CASSPSSAKAYEQYF TGTGCCAGCAGCCCGTCTAGTGCCAAGGCCTACGAGCAGTACTTC
- - TRBJ2-7 TRBV6-2/TRBV6-3 CASSCPTPPCPLTLEQYF TGTGCCAGCAGTTGCCCGACACCCCCTTGCCCCCTTACTCTGGAGCAGTACTTC